The 7 T cell receptor beta chains reported below all come from one sample, sequenced in a study of shared clonotypes between healthy human individuals. Assay: immunoSEQ multiplex PCR; the TCRdb copy retains only in-frame clones and omits some. The sample lists about 710,000 clones; 72% were seen once. The sample taken for sequencing was memory CD4+ T cells sorted from blood. Described subset: CD45RA-negative fraction. The receptors derive from a woman in her thirties in good health.

The J gene is TRBJ1-2, the V gene TRBV30; D unclear. The ends were cut back, 2 bases at V and 4 bases at J, with 11 bases in the middle. Germline CDR1 GTSNPN, CDR2 SVGIG (reference sequence). The CDR3 totals 13 residues. DNA for the CDR3: TGTGCCTGGAGTCCCCCGTTGGGCTATGGCTACACCTTC. Amino acids: CAWSPPLGYGYTF. Complete variable domain (other parts from reference TRBV30 and TRBJ1-2): SQTIHQWPATLVQPVGSPLSLECTVEGTSNPNLYWYRQAAGRGLQLLFYSVGIGQISSEVPQNLSASRPQDRQFILSSKKLLLSDSGFYLCAWSPPLGYGYTFGSGTRLTVV.

The chain uses TRBV5-1 and TRBJ2-1; the D gene is possibly TRBD2 (5 bases). Germline-derived CDR1 and CDR2 are SGHRS and YFSETQ. The CDR3 runs 12 residues. V was pared by 2 bases and J by 9 bases, with 9 bases between. The CDR3 DNA sequence: TGCGCCAGCAGCTTAGGACTTGGTGAGCAGTTCTTC. Translated: CASSLGLGEQFF. Full variable domain (remainder filled in from reference TRBV5-1 and TRBJ2-1): KAGVTQTPRYLIKTRGQQVTLSCSPISGHRSVSWYQQTPGQGLQFLFEYFSETQRNKGNFPGRFSGRQFSNSRSEMNVSTLELGDSALYLCASSLGLGEQFFGPGTRLTVL.

The V call is TRBV28, the J call TRBJ1-1; D is ambiguous. The germline gives CDR1 MDHEN, CDR2 SYDVKM. V was trimmed by 7 bases and J by 3 bases, leaving 12 bases between them. There are 13 residues in the CDR3. The CDR3 region is CASTPRLDTEAFF. The CDR3 DNA follows: TGTGCCAGCACCCCCAGATTAGACACTGAAGCTTTCTTT.

CDR3 protein: CASSFLSGSGDTQYF. CDR3 DNA: TGTGCCAGCAGTTTTTTATCGGGGAGTGGAGATACGCAGTATTTT. The rearrangement uses TRBV28 and TRBJ2-3, with D perhaps TRBD2 (5 bases). CDR1 and CDR2 (germline): MDHEN, SYDVKM. The CDR3 length is 15 residues. Deletions cut 3 bases from V and 5 bases from J, with 15 bases between.

This clone was counted ten times or more. The J gene is TRBJ1-5, the V gene TRBV6-1; D is undetermined. Trimming shortened V by 3 bases and J by 0 bases, and 12 bases separated the two germline ends. In germline, CDR1 is MNHNS, CDR2 SASEGT. The CDR3 contains 16 residues. As DNA, the CDR3 is TGTGCCAGCAGTGATCGTCTTACGGTTAGCAATCAGCCCCAGCATTTT. Protein: CASSDRLTVSNQPQHF.

The V and J genes are TRBV27 and TRBJ1-1; possible D gene TRBD1, 6 bases. Germline-derived CDR1 and CDR2 are MNHEY and SMNVEV (reference sequence). Trimming pared 8 bases from V and 4 bases from J, leaving 20 bases between. CDR3 length: 15 residues. CDR3 bases: TGTGCCAGCTTCTCAGGCCGGGGGCGCGCCACTGAAGCTTTCTTT. Its protein is CASFSGRGRATEAFF.

Details on this clone: With a far larger clone one base away, a read error is the likely cause. This sequence joins TRBV5-8 and TRBJ1-4, with D possibly being TRBD1 (5 bases). The germline V gene has CDR1 SGHTS and CDR2 YDEGEE. The ends were cut back, 4 bases at V and 8 bases at J, with 9 bases in the middle. The CDR3 extends over 12 amino acids. The CDR3 reads CASSTAGEKLFF. The CDR3 DNA reads as TGTGCCAGCAGCACAGCAGGGGAAAAACTGTTTTTT. Full variable domain (rest looked up from reference TRBV5-8 and TRBJ1-4): EAGVTQSPTHLIKTRGQQATLRCSPISGHTSVYWYQQALGLGLQFLLWYDEGEERNRGNFPPRFSGRQFPNYSSELNVNALELEDSALYLCASSTAGEKLFFGSGTQLSVL.